A selection of T cell receptor beta chains follows, all from one sample in a study of graft-versus-host responses after intestinal transplantation. The table came from immunoSEQ multiplex PCR; TCRdb's copy has only in-frame clones and leaves some out. The repertoire consists of approximately 18,000 clones, with 79% occurring once and the leading ten covering around 7.4%. The sequencing used ileum tissue, collected around 69 weeks after intestinal transplant. These receptors all stem from a human patient who received an intestinal transplant, so some T cells may come from the graft donor. Both conserved end residues are part of each CDR3. A D gene is named only where the DNA matches it firmly. Some rows mark clone size as missing; the rest say once, few, many or name a class of expanded clone.

>NA|TRBJ2-2|TRBV9|NA
TGTGCCAGCAGCGTAGGCGGGATTAACACCGGGGAGCTGTTTTTT
CASSVGGINTGELFF
>NA|TRBJ1-1|TRBV10-3|few
TGTGCCATCAGTGGACCGCCTGGCACTGAAGCTTTCTTT
CAISGPPGTEAFF
>NA|TRBJ1-5|TRBV6-1|NA
TGTGCCAGCAAGGACGCGGGAGGTCAGCCCCAGCATTTT
CASKDAGGQPQHF
>NA|TRBJ1-6|TRBV6-5|NA
TGTGCCAGCAGTTACTCCAGCTCCTATAATTCACCCCTCCACTTT
CASSYSSSYNSPLHF
>NA|TRBJ2-1|TRBV11-2|NA
TGTGCCAGCAGCTTAGGACACTCCTACAATGAGCAGTTCTTC
CASSLGHSYNEQFF
>NA|TRBJ2-1|TRBV7-7|once
TGTGCTAGCAGCTTAGGATGGAGTGGCTACAATGAGCAGTTCTTC
CASSLGWSGYNEQFF
>NA|TRBJ2-7|TRBV28|NA
TGTGCCAGCAGGCCTTACAGGGACTCCTACGAGCAGTACTTC
CASRPYRDSYEQYF
>TRBD1|TRBJ2-7|TRBV27|NA
TGTGCCAGCAGTTTATCGAGGGACAGCTACGAGCAGTACTTC
CASSLSRDSYEQYF
>NA|TRBJ1-6|TRBV5-1|NA
TGCGCCAGCAGCTCGGAACGGGATTCACCCCTCCACTTT
CASSSERDSPLHF
>TRBD2|TRBJ2-1|TRBV9|NA
TGTGCCAGCAGCCCGCTAGCGGAAAGCTACAATGAGCAGTTCTTC
CASSPLAESYNEQFF
>NA|TRBJ1-6|TRBV12-5|NA
TGTGCTAGTGGTTCGACCGGGACGGGCCCCTATAATTCACCCCTCCACTTT
CASGSTGTGPYNSPLHF
>TRBD1|TRBJ1-1|TRBV15|NA
TGTGCCACCAGCAGCGGGACAGGGGGCGAGGGAGACACTGAAGCTTTCTTT
CATSSGTGGEGDTEAFF
>TRBD2|TRBJ2-3|TRBV2|once
TGTGCCAGCGAGCCTAGCGGGCAATCAGATACGCAGTATTTT
CASEPSGQSDTQYF
>NA|TRBJ1-1|TRBV18|NA
TGTGCCAGCTCACCACCTCCCGTCGGGTGGAACACTGAAGCTTTCTTT
CASSPPPVGWNTEAFF
>NA|TRBJ2-7|TRBV6-1|hyperexpanded
TGTGCCAGCAGGATGTATGAGACGGCAGTCTACGAGCAGTACTTC
CASRMYETAVYEQYF
>NA|TRBJ2-7|TRBV18|NA
TGTGCCAGCTCACCAGCCCGCTACGAGCAGTACTTC
CASSPARYEQYF
>NA|TRBJ2-7|TRBV6-5|NA
TGTGCCAGCACCCCCAGATTTGGCGAGCAGTACTTC
CASTPRFGEQYF
>TRBD1|TRBJ2-7|TRBV10-2|NA
TGCGCCAGCCGTCTACTTGACGGACCGGGACAGGGAACGGGCCACGAGCAGTACTTC
CASRLLDGPGQGTGHEQYF
>NA|TRBJ1-5|TRBV25-1|NA
TGTGCCAGCAGTGGACCGGGGGCGAGCAATCAGCCCCAGCATTTT
CASSGPGASNQPQHF
>TRBD2|TRBJ2-1|TRBV4-3|NA
TGCGCCAGCAGCCAAGATCTAGCGGGAAGAGTAGACAATGAGCAGTTCTTC
CASSQDLAGRVDNEQFF
>TRBD1|TRBJ2-5|TRBV2|NA
TGTGCCAGCAGTGGCTCCATTGACAGGGTAGGGGAGACCCAGTACTTC
CASSGSIDRVGETQYF
>NA|TRBJ1-3|TRBV7-6|NA
TGTGCCAGCAGCAGGGGACAAAGGGACACCATATATTTT
CASSRGQRDTIYF
>TRBD2|TRBJ2-1|TRBV4-2|once
TGTGCCAGCAGCCAAGAGATGGTCGGGGGGGCGATGAGTGAGCAGTTCTTC
CASSQEMVGGAMSEQFF
>NA|TRBJ1-1|TRBV7-6|NA
TGTGCCAGCAGCCCGACAGAGAACACTGAAGCTTTCTTT
CASSPTENTEAFF
>TRBD1|TRBJ1-1|TRBV11-3|once
TGTGCCAGCAGTCCTTCCAGGACAGGGGACGCTTTCTTT
CASSPSRTGDAFF
>NA|TRBJ1-1|TRBV5-4|few
TGTGCCAGCAGCTTGGACGGACGGACTATTAAGAACACTGAAGCTTTCTTT
CASSLDGRTIKNTEAFF